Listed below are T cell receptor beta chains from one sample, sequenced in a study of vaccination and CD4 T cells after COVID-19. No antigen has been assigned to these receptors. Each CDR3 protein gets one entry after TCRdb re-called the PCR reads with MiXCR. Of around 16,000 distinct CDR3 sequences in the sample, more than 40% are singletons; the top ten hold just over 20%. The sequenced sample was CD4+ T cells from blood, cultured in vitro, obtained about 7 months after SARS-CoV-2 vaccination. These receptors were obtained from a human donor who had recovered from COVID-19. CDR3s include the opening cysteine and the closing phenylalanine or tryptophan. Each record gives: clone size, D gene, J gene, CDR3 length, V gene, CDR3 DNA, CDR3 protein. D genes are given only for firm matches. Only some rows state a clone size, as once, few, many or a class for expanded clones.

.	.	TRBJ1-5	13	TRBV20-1	TGCAGTGCTAGAGGGGACCGAAATCAGCCCCAGCATTTT	CSARGDRNQPQHF
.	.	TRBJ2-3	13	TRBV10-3	TGTGCCATCGCCACAGGGCGTCCAGATACGCAGTATTTT	CAIATGRPDTQYF
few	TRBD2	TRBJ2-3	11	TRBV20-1	TGCAGTGCCCCATTGGGGGGGACGCAGTATTTT	CSAPLGGTQYF
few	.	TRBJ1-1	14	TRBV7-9	TGTGCCAGCACGGGGGCCCTTCGGAACACTGAAGCTTTCTTT	CASTGALRNTEAFF
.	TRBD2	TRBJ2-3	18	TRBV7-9	TGTGCCAGCAGCTTACCCCACCGACTAGCGGGAGTGGGGGATACGCAGTATTTT	CASSLPHRLAGVGDTQYF
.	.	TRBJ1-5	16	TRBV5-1	TGCGCCAGCAGTGAGACCCCCACCACGGAGGGCCAGCCCCAGCATTTT	CASSETPTTEGQPQHF
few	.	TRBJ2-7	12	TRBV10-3	TGTGCCATCAGTCCAGGATCCTACGAGCAGTACTTC	CAISPGSYEQYF
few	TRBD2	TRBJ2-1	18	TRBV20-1	TGCAGTGCTAGAGCCGGACTAGCGGGGGGGCACCTCTACAATGAGCAGTTCTTC	CSARAGLAGGHLYNEQFF
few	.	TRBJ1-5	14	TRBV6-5	TGTGCCAGCAGTTACATAACGGGGGGGGAGCCCCAGCATTTT	CASSYITGGEPQHF
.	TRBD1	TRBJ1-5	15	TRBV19	TGTGCCAGTAGTAAAGGACAGGTTGCCAATCAGCCCCAGCATTTT	CASSKGQVANQPQHF
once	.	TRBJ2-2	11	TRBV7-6	TGTGCCAGCAGCCCCACCGGGGAGCTGTTTTTT	CASSPTGELFF
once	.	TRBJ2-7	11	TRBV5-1	TGCGCCAGCAGCTTGGAGGACGAGCAGTACTTC	CASSLEDEQYF
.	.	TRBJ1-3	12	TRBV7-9	TGTGCCAGCAGCTTACGCCGGAACACCATATATTTT	CASSLRRNTIYF
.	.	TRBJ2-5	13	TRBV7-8	TGTGCCAGCAGCTTGGAGGGGGTTGAGACCCAGTACTTC	CASSLEGVETQYF
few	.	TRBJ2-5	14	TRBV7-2	TGTGCCAGCAGCCAGGGACTCTCCCAAGAGACCCAGTACTTC	CASSQGLSQETQYF
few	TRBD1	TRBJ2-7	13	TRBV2	TGTGCCAGCAGTAGGGACAGAACCTACGAGCAGTACTTC	CASSRDRTYEQYF
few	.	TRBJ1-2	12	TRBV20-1	TGCAGTGCTAGCCGGACAGACTATGGCTACACCTTC	CSASRTDYGYTF